This TCR beta chain was documented in a study of OX40 agonist ivuxolimab in advanced cancers. Turning to the study itself: Patients in the trial were receiving intravenous ivuxolimab every 2 weeks, at doses of 0.01 to 10 mg/kg.

Findings and limits, study-wide: At 0.1 to 3.0 mg/kg, clonal expansion of CD4+ and CD8+ blood T cells had occurred by week 6.

V lost 3 bases and J lost 1, with 6 bases in between. This CDR3 contains 13 residues. Germline loops: CDR1 SGHNT, CDR2 YENEEA. The assay was immunoSEQ multiplex PCR, and TCRdb's table has in-frame clones only and misses some. The table has about 70,000 clones, roughly 87% seen once. About this clone itself: Its specificity is unknown.

Specimen: CD4+ or CD8+ T cells sorted from blood, collected in a trial of the OX40 agonist ivuxolimab. V gene TRBV11-3 combines with J gene TRBJ1-1, with D uncertain. The source of this sequence is an adult with an advanced solid tumor such as melanoma, head and neck, liver or kidney cancer. This CDR3 reads CASSLDGNTEAFF. CDR3 sequence (DNA): TGTGCCAGCAGCTTGGACGGGAACACTGAAGCTTTCTTT.